These 22 T cell receptor beta chains came from one sample sequenced in a study of technical replicates of blood from a few donors. Generated by immunoSEQ multiplex PCR, the TCRdb table keeps only in-frame clones and is missing some. The profile shows tens of thousands of clones, 91% of them singletons. The specimen sequenced was PBMCs. All receptors derive from a human donor in good health. Some clones in this sample may be carry-over from other donors' samples.

V is TRBV5-8 and J is TRBJ2-7; D ambiguous. The CDR3 has 11 residues. V was clipped by 5 bases and J by 6 bases, with 9 bases between them. In germline, CDR1 is SGHTS, CDR2 YDEGEE. As DNA, the CDR3 is TGTGCCAGCAGTCTAGTCCGCGAGCAGTACTTC. This gives the protein CASSLVREQYF.

This chain joins TRBV6-5 and TRBJ2-6; the match to TRBD1 covers 9 bases. The V gene's germline CDR1 is MNHEY and CDR2 SVGAGI. The CDR3 loop spans 14 amino acids. The CDR3 DNA sequence: TGTGCTACAGGGGGCGGCTCTGGGGCCAACGTCCTGACTTTC. Residues: CATGGGSGANVLTF.

The chain has TRBV19 and TRBJ1-2; 9 positions agree with TRBD1. This CDR3 contains 15 residues. V was pared by 10 bases and J by 8 bases, with 17 bases of the junction left unmatched. Germline CDR1 and CDR2: LNHDA and SQIVND (reference sequence). The CDR3 sequence is CAISTPGTGIDGYTF. CDR3 DNA: TGTGCCATCTCAACTCCCGGGACAGGGATAGACGGCTACACCTTC. The full variable domain, completed using reference TRBV19 and TRBJ1-2, is DGGITQSPKYLFRKEGQNVTLSCEQNLNHDAMYWYRQDPGQGLRLIYYSQIVNDFQKGDIAEGYSVSREKKESFPLTVTSAQKNPTAFYLCAISTPGTGIDGYTFGSGTRLTVV.

The chain carries TRBV5-4 and TRBJ1-3, with D tentatively TRBD1 (6 bases). The CDR3 spans 15 residues. The V end was cut by 4 bases, the J end by 1 base, with 12 bases between. Germline CDR1 is SGHNT and CDR2 is YYREEE (reference sequence). Here the CDR3 DNA reads TGTGCCAGCAGCCCCCAACAGGGATCTGGAAACACCATATATTTT. Its translation: CASSPQQGSGNTIYF.

The rearrangement links TRBV12-5 to TRBJ2-1; TRBD2 agrees at 9 bases. This CDR3 contains 20 residues. J was trimmed by 2 bases and V by 5 bases; bases with no gene match: 19. Looked up from germline, CDR1 is LGHNT and CDR2 is FRNRAP. The CDR3 bases are TGTGCTAGTGGTCCTAGAGGGGAGGCGGCTAGCGGGACCACCTACAATGAGCAGTTCTTC. Its translation: CASGPRGEAASGTTYNEQFF.

This clone is a singleton in its sample. The chain joins TRBV4-1 to TRBJ1-5, with D unresolved. The CDR3 totals 13 residues. CDR1 and CDR2 from the germline V gene are MGHRA and YSYEKL. V was pared by 3 bases and J by 4 bases, with 7 bases between. In DNA form, the CDR3 reads TGCGCCAGCAGCCATAGACAAAATCAGCCCCAGCATTTT. Translation gives CASSHRQNQPQHF.

V and J are TRBV5-1 and TRBJ1-2; 9 bases line up with TRBD1. V lost 0 bases and J lost 6; bases outside the gene matches: 3. This CDR3 has 14 amino acids. CDR1 is SGHRS and CDR2 is YFSETQ in the germline V gene. CDR3 nucleotides: TGCGCCAGCAGCTTGGGGGACAGGGTGCATGGCTACACCTTC. It specifies CASSLGDRVHGYTF.

The chain has TRBV27 and TRBJ1-1; D ambiguous. CDR1 MNHEY and CDR2 SMNVEV come from the germline V gene (reference sequence). V lost 1 base and J 2 bases, leaving 5 bases between the germline ends. The CDR3 totals 13 residues. CDR3 coding DNA: TGTGCCAGCAGTTTATTAGTCAACACTGAAGCTTTCTTT. It specifies CASSLLVNTEAFF.

The chain couples TRBV5-8 to TRBJ2-1, with 7 bases aligning to TRBD1. The CDR3 extends over 15 amino acids. Germline V gene sequence: CDR1 SGHTS, CDR2 YDEGEE. Trimming cost V 2 bases and J 4 bases; bases outside gene matches: 6. Here the CDR3 DNA reads TGTGCCAGCAGCTTTAGCAGGGGGTTGTACAATGAGCAGTTCTTC. Protein product: CASSFSRGLYNEQFF.

The rearrangement uses TRBV7-2 and TRBJ2-5; 8 nucleotides align to TRBD1. This CDR3 region has 13 residues. Trimming removed 6 bases from V and 7 bases from J; junction bases left unmatched: 7. Germline CDR1 and CDR2: SGHTA and FQGNSA. The CDR3 DNA follows: TGTGCCAGCAGAACAGGGGGTGGCGGGACCCAGTACTTC. This encodes CASRTGGGGTQYF.

The chain employs TRBV11-2 and TRBJ2-3; unclear D gene. Germline CDR1 SGHAT, CDR2 FQNNGV. Trimming took off 3 bases at V and 5 bases at J, with 6 bases between the two ends. The CDR3 spans 12 residues. The CDR3 region has the DNA TGTGCCAGCAGCTTCGAGGTAGATACGCAGTATTTT. Translating gives CASSFEVDTQYF.

The chain is built from TRBV19 and TRBJ2-7; 8 nucleotides match TRBD2. This CDR3 spans 16 amino acids. Germline V gene sequence: CDR1 LNHDA, CDR2 SQIVND (reference sequence). V trimming: 4 bases; J trimming: 2 bases; junction bases outside the gene matches: 10. CDR3 coding DNA: TGTGCCAGTAGTACTCTCGGGGGGGCCAAGCCCTACGAGCAGTACTTC. This gives the protein CASSTLGGAKPYEQYF.

This sequence joins TRBV9 and TRBJ1-4, with D possibly matching TRBD1 (6 bases). Germline CDR1 SGDLS, CDR2 YYNGEE. The germline V and J ends were trimmed by 3 bases and 7 bases, with 22 bases remaining between them. CDR3 length equals 17 residues. The CDR3 bases are TGTGCCAGCAGCGCAGGACAGTTCTTGGCCTCTGGTGAAAAACTGTTTTTT. Protein product: CASSAGQFLASGEKLFF.

CDR3 nucleotide sequence: TGTGCCAGCAGCCAGAGACTAGCGGGTTTTGGCGAGCAGTACTTC. Translating gives CASSQRLAGFGEQYF. The chain joins TRBV4-2 to TRBJ2-7; 10 bases match TRBD2. Germline lookup yields CDR1 LGHNA and CDR2 YNFKEQ. The CDR3 contains 15 residues. Germline trimming cut 3 bases from V and 6 bases from J; bases unmatched to any gene: 8.

This clone was recorded once. This sequence joins TRBV29-1 and TRBJ1-2; 12 nucleotides align to TRBD1. This CDR3 spans 14 amino acids. With 3 bases clipped from V and 7 bases from J, the junction kept 6 bases outside the gene matches. Germline values: CDR1 SQVTM, CDR2 ANQGSEA. DNA for the CDR3: TGCAGCGTTGAGCCCGGGACAGGGGGCCGTGGCTACACCTTC. It encodes CSVEPGTGGRGYTF.

The rearrangement joins TRBV6-4 to TRBJ1-6; 8 positions agree with TRBD1. The V and J ends lost 10 bases and 6 bases, in that order; junction bases with no gene match: 8. The germline CDR1 and CDR2 sequences are MRHNA and SNTAGT. This CDR3 has 14 residues. CDR3 loop: CAIDRQGINSPLHF. CDR3 bases: TGTGCCATCGACCGACAGGGGATTAATTCACCCCTCCACTTT.

The chain joins TRBV10-3 to TRBJ2-7; D perhaps matches TRBD2 (5 bases). Per the germline V gene, CDR1 is ENHRY and CDR2 is SYGVKD. CDR3 length: 13 amino acids. The V end lost 2 bases, the J end lost 6 bases, and 11 bases lay between the germline ends. CDR3 sequence reads: CAISEPTRSEQYF. CDR3 sequence (DNA): TGTGCCATCAGTGAGCCCACTAGATCCGAGCAGTACTTC.

The genes are TRBV19 and TRBJ1-1, with TRBD1 identical over 10 bases. The germline V gene encodes CDR1 LNHDA and CDR2 SQIVND (reference sequence). V was pared by 5 bases and J by 3 bases, with 6 bases of the junction left unmatched. CDR3 length: 15 amino acids. For the CDR3, the DNA is TGTGCCAGTAGTGCCGCCGGGACAGGGGACACTGAAGCTTTCTTT. This codes for CASSAAGTGDTEAFF.

The chain links TRBV2 to TRBJ1-2; 7 bases are a match to TRBD1. J lost 14 bases, V lost 6 bases, and 18 bases had no gene match. This CDR3 has 14 residues. Germline CDR1 SNHLY, CDR2 FYNNEI. For the CDR3, the DNA is TGTGCCAGCAGCGCGCGGACAGGCGGGGATCCCCATACCTTC. This sequence encodes CASSARTGGDPHTF.

The chain links TRBV29-1 to TRBJ1-1; tentative D call: TRBD1 (5 bases). Germline assignment: CDR1 SQVTM and CDR2 ANQGSEA. Deletions cut 5 bases from V and 1 base from J, with 11 bases between. The CDR3 length is 13 residues. CDR3 amino acids: CSVRETANTEAFF. The CDR3 nucleotides read TGCAGCGTTCGTGAGACAGCGAACACTGAAGCTTTCTTT.

This rearrangement joins TRBV4-2 to TRBJ2-3; the match to TRBD2 covers 11 bases. Germline values: CDR1 LGHNA, CDR2 YNFKEQ. J was trimmed by 3 bases and V by 2 bases; bases with no gene match: 10. The CDR3 consists of 18 residues. CDR3 in amino acids: CASSQNIAGGPSTDTQYF. Here the CDR3 DNA reads TGTGCCAGCAGCCAAAATATAGCGGGAGGGCCGTCTACAGATACGCAGTATTTT.

This clone showed up just a few times. The chain carries TRBV19 and TRBJ1-1; no reliable D call. V gave up 3 bases and J gave up 5 bases, with 13 bases separating them. Germline CDR1 and CDR2: LNHDA and SQIVND (reference sequence). The CDR3 is 14 amino acids. The CDR3 loop is CASSMGGGGTEAFF. The CDR3 coding sequence is TGTGCCAGTAGTATGGGCGGCGGAGGAACTGAAGCTTTCTTT.